This T cell receptor (beta chain) was obtained from a study of breast tumors, draining lymph nodes, adjacent tissues (dated by TCRdb to the mid-2010s). At the level of the whole study: In breast cancer patients, the study compared the TCR beta repertoires of tumor, adjacent nontumor tissue and axillary lymph nodes. The study aimed to assess the relationships and possible T-cell exchange between tumor, surrounding tissue and draining lymph node repertoires in human breast cancer. Results the study describes overall, beyond this receptor: Tumor and nontumor tissue repertoires were found to be significantly more similar in luminal-like than in basal-like breast cancer. The data were judged consistent with most tumor T cells deriving from the lymph node and then expanding within tumor tissue. Tumor T-cell repertoires showed less diversity than lymph node repertoires and more diversity than nontumor tissue repertoires, and tumor T-cell repertoires showed preferential V and J gene usage. The study presented the conclusion that tumor T cells originate in lymph nodes as consistent with a hypothesis, not as something directly demonstrated.

Lymph node samples came from the axillary draining lymph nodes of breast cancer patients. V loses 2 bases, J loses 5 bases, and the germline ends lie 6 bases apart. The germline V gene supplies CDR1 ENHRY and CDR2 SYGVKD. Reading from cysteine to phenylalanine, the CDR3 counts 12 amino acids. Just the 36-base CDR3 DNA is kept, in frame starting at base 1. Reads for this sample came from an Illumina HiSeq 2000. TCR beta chain libraries were generated by multiplex PCR amplification. High-throughput sequencing was used to analyze the amplified TCR beta chain products. TCRdb cleaned the public reads at Q25 with fastp, built clones with MiXCR and kept in-frame beta chains. Identical CDR3 protein sequences are pooled into one entry, listed with their most common genes and DNA. The sample table holds over 250,000 distinct CDR3 sequences, of which 30% were seen once. Of the sample, about 1.2% falls within the top ten clones.

In this sample, this clonotype turned up many times. No antigen is known for it. The input lacks base qualities; no much larger clone sits a single base away. The sequencing input was axillary lymph node tissue. The V and J segments used are TRBV10-3 and TRBJ2-5, with the D gene call left open. This sequence originates from a female donor with breast cancer. Some clones in this sample may be carry-over from other donors' samples. The CDR3 region has the sequence CAISENGETQYF. The nucleotide sequence reads as follows: TGTGCCATCAGTGAGAACGGGGAGACCCAGTACTTC.